These T cell receptor beta chains were read from a single sample in a study of shared clonotypes between healthy human individuals. Some clones are missing from TCRdb's copy, which holds only in-frame ones; the method was immunoSEQ multiplex PCR. The sample has about 2,500,000 clones, about 92% seen once. The sequenced sample consisted of naive CD4+ T cells sorted from blood. Receptors were obtained from a man aged 18 to 29 in good health. Both conserved end residues are part of each CDR3. The D gene is left open where the match is weak. Clone size appears in some rows only: once, few, many, or a class for an expanded clone.

v_gene	abundance	d_gene	j_gene	CDR3nt	CDR3aa
TRBV30	-	-	TRBJ1-2	TGTGCCTGGAGTGTAGTAGCGGCAGGGGCTGGCTACACCTTC	CAWSVVAAGAGYTF
TRBV7-2	-	TRBD2	TRBJ2-5	TGTGCCAGCAGCTCAGGAGCGGGGGATAAAGAGACCCAGTACTTC	CASSSGAGDKETQYF
TRBV19	once	TRBD2	TRBJ2-1	TGTGCCAGTAGTACGGCCGGGACTACCTACAATGAGCAGTTCTTC	CASSTAGTTYNEQFF
TRBV29-1	-	-	TRBJ2-7	TGCAGCGTTGAACGAGGGGGGTACGAGCAGTACTTC	CSVERGGYEQYF
TRBV7-3	once	-	TRBJ2-7	TGTGCCAGCAGCTTACGCGATACAGCACTTCTGTACTTC	CASSLRDTALLYF
TRBV16	-	-	TRBJ2-7	TGTGCCAGCAGCCCAGGACTGCTCTACGAGCAGTACTTC	CASSPGLLYEQYF
TRBV7-8	few	-	TRBJ2-7	TGTGCCAGCAGCGCCAGTCGTTACGAGCAGTACTTC	CASSASRYEQYF
TRBV5-8	-	-	TRBJ1-5	TGTGCCAGCAGCTTGGACAGGACTAGCAATCAGCCCCAGCATTTT	CASSLDRTSNQPQHF
TRBV6-5	-	TRBD1	TRBJ2-1	TGTGCCAGCAGTTATGGGACAGGGGGGTACAATGAGCAGTTCTTC	CASSYGTGGYNEQFF
TRBV28	-	TRBD1	TRBJ2-3	TGTGCCAGCAGTTTCGCCACAGGGGCGTTAAGTACGCAGTATTTT	CASSFATGALSTQYF
TRBV14	-	-	TRBJ2-6	TGTGCCAGCAGCCAAGATTTCAGGGTCTCTGGGGCCAACGTCCTGACTTTC	CASSQDFRVSGANVLTF
TRBV30	-	-	TRBJ2-2	TGTGCCTGGAGTATTAAAGAAGCCGGGGAGCTGTTTTTT	CAWSIKEAGELFF
TRBV6-1	-	-	TRBJ1-5	TGTGCCAGCAGTGGGAGTAGAGGTCAGCCCCAGCATTTT	CASSGSRGQPQHF
TRBV18	-	-	TRBJ1-4	TGTGCCAGCTCACCGGCCCCTGGACGGGAAAAACTGTTTTTT	CASSPAPGREKLFF
TRBV5-1	-	TRBD1	TRBJ2-7	TGCGCCAGCAGAAACCCGGGACAGGGTGGCGAGCAGTACTTC	CASRNPGQGGEQYF
TRBV2	-	-	TRBJ1-2	TGTGCCAGCAGCGCCGTAGGGTGGCAGGGGACTGGCTACACCTTC	CASSAVGWQGTGYTF
TRBV5-6	-	-	TRBJ2-6	TGTGCCAGCAGCTTAATCCAGGGGTCGTTCTCTGGGGCCAACGTCCTGACTTTC	CASSLIQGSFSGANVLTF